These 21 T cell receptor beta chains originate from one sample sequenced in a study of immune cell composition in non-small cell lung cancer. Measured with immunoSEQ multiplex PCR; TCRdb has only the in-frame clones, and not every one. Of 14,000 to 15,000 clones in the sample, around 68% were seen once. The material sequenced was lung tumor tissue. The receptors shown here come from a human donor with non-small cell lung cancer.

The rearrangement joins TRBV7-9 to TRBJ1-2; weak D call: TRBD1 (5 bases). This CDR3 is built from 16 residues. Trimming took off 6 bases at V and 3 bases at J, with 20 bases between the two ends. In germline, CDR1 is SEHNR, CDR2 FQNEAQ (reference sequence). Here the CDR3 reads CASRPLGGRIDYGYTF. The DNA for the CDR3 is TGTGCCAGCAGACCACTGGGGGGTAGGATTGACTATGGCTACACCTTC.

CDR3 amino acids: CASSLDQRGSYNEQFF. The DNA for the CDR3 is TGCGCCAGCAGCTTGGACCAGCGGGGGTCTTACAATGAGCAGTTCTTC. The chain carries TRBV5-1 and TRBJ2-1; 8 nucleotides match TRBD2. The CDR3 is 16 amino acids. Looked up from germline, CDR1 is SGHRS and CDR2 is YFSETQ. The J segment lost 4 bases and the V segment lost 0 bases, leaving 6 bases of the junction unmatched.

This clone turned up a few times. The chain couples TRBV29-1 to TRBJ1-1; TRBD1 matches at 8 bases. J was trimmed by 4 bases and V by 4 bases; bases with no gene match: 8. Looked up from germline, CDR1 is SQVTM and CDR2 is ANQGSEA. The length of the CDR3 is 14 residues. CDR3 nucleotide sequence: TGCAGCGTTGTGGACAGGGCAGGAATCACTGAAGCTTTCTTT. It codes for CSVVDRAGITEAFF.

The CDR3 DNA sequence: TGTGCTAGTGGCCGGACAGGGGGCTACGACAATGAGCAGTTCTTC. Translated, it gives CASGRTGGYDNEQFF. The chain carries TRBV12-5 and TRBJ2-1; TRBD1 matches 11 bases. The germline V gene encodes CDR1 LGHNT and CDR2 FRNRAP. V was pared by 6 bases and J by 5 bases, with 6 bases of the junction left unmatched. This CDR3 comprises 15 residues.

The CDR3 coding sequence is TGTGCCAGCAGCTTAAGTGGAGGGACCCAGTACTTC. Its translation: CASSLSGGTQYF. V usage is TRBV7-2 and J usage is TRBJ2-5; the D gene is possibly TRBD2 (5 bases). This CDR3 is 12 amino acids long. Trimming removed 2 bases at V and 7 bases at J, with 8 bases between. Germline V gives CDR1 SGHTA, CDR2 FQGNSA. Full variable domain (missing parts from reference TRBV7-2 and TRBJ2-5): GAGVSQSPSNKVTEKGKDVELRCDPISGHTALYWYRQSLGQGLEFLIYFQGNSAPDKSGLPSDRFSAERTGGSVSTLTIQRTQQEDSAVYLCASSLSGGTQYFGPGTRLLVL.

A few counts support this clone. The rearrangement links TRBV11-1 to TRBJ2-7; 10 nucleotides line up with TRBD1. This CDR3 spans 15 amino acids. The V segment lost 6 bases and the J segment 5 bases; nucleotides outside the gene matches: 10. From germline, CDR1 is SGHAT and CDR2 FQDESV (reference sequence). In DNA, the CDR3 is TGTGCCAGCAGTACCAAGGGACAGGGGACCGACGAGCAGTACTTC. Protein sequence: CASSTKGQGTDEQYF.

The J gene is TRBJ2-7, the V gene TRBV7-2; D is possibly TRBD2 (7 bases). CDR3 length: 16 amino acids. Germline CDR1 SGHTA, CDR2 FQGNSA. The ends were cut back, 0 bases at V and 2 bases at J, with 14 bases in the middle. The CDR3, as DNA: TGTGCCAGCAGCTTAGCGGGGGGGCGGTCCCCCTACGAGCAGTACTTC. Its protein product is CASSLAGGRSPYEQYF.

The chain carries TRBV7-8 and TRBJ1-3; D not resolved. Per the germline V gene, CDR1 is SGHVS and CDR2 is FQNEAQ. The CDR3 runs to 13 residues. V shed 5 bases and J shed 4 bases, with 9 bases lying between them. The CDR3 spells CASSRHSGNTIYF. In nucleotides, the CDR3 is TGTGCCAGCAGCCGACATTCCGGAAACACCATATATTTT.

The count of this clone is one. The genes are TRBV4-1 and TRBJ2-3, with TRBD2 matching 14 bases. V dropped 3 bases and J dropped 11; count of bases not matched to a gene: 16. CDR1 and CDR2 (germline): MGHRA, YSYEKL. The CDR3 loop spans 18 amino acids. This chain's CDR3 is CASSQAGLAGGRTSRQYF. The DNA of the CDR3 is TGCGCCAGCAGCCAGGCCGGACTAGCGGGGGGCCGTACGTCTAGGCAGTATTTT.

The chain combines TRBV6-1 with TRBJ1-1; perhaps TRBD1 as D (6 bases). The length of the CDR3 is 15 residues. The V end lost 1 base, the J end lost 4 bases, and 13 bases lay between the germline ends. Germline V gene data show CDR1 as MNHNS and CDR2 as SASEGT. CDR3 bases: TGTGCCAGCAGTGAAGAGTCCACAGGGAGCACTGAAGCTTTCTTT. It translates to CASSEESTGSTEAFF.

This clone was detected only a few times. CDR3 region: CASSPGQGEEKLFF. The DNA of the CDR3 is TGTGCCAGCAGCCCGGGACAGGGGGAGGAAAAACTGTTTTTT. The chain combines TRBV4-2 with TRBJ1-4; 11 nucleotides line up with TRBD1. V shed 4 bases, J shed 8 bases, and the junction held 3 bases outside the gene matches. This CDR3 contains 14 residues. CDR1 is LGHNA and CDR2 is YNFKEQ in the germline V gene.

This clone appeared once. This chain links TRBV6-4 with TRBJ2-1; no reliable D call. V was clipped by 6 bases and J by 0 bases, with 12 bases between them. Germline assignment: CDR1 MRHNA and CDR2 SNTAGT. The CDR3 is 15 residues long. The CDR3, as DNA: TGTGCCAGCAGCGAAGCTGCTAGCTCCTACAATGAGCAGTTCTTC. This gives the protein CASSEAASSYNEQFF.

The V call is TRBV5-6, the J call TRBJ2-3; 16 nucleotides align to TRBD2. The CDR3 has 18 amino acids. V shed 3 bases and J 4 bases; nucleotides not matched to a gene: 8. CDR1 and CDR2 (germline): SGHDT, YYEEEE. CDR3 coding DNA: TGTGCCAGCAGCTCCGGGACTAGCGGGGGGGCCGTCGCAGATACGCAGTATTTT. Translation gives CASSSGTSGGAVADTQYF.

About this clone: The junction departs from the called germline gene at one end, perhaps through a read error. This chain joins TRBV20-1 and TRBJ1-1; D remains ambiguous. In germline, CDR1 is DFQATT, CDR2 SNEGSKA (reference sequence). The CDR3 contains 11 residues. The CDR3 DNA reads TGCAGCGAGAGGAGGAACGCTGAAGCTTTCTTT. It codes for CSERRNAEAFF.

The DNA for the CDR3 is TGTGCCATCAGTGAGGGTGCGACTTATAACGCCAAAAACATTCAGTACTTC. As protein: CAISEGATYNAKNIQYF. The chain recombines TRBV10-3 with TRBJ2-4; D gene uncertain. V was cut by 2 bases and J by 1 base, with 15 bases left in between. This CDR3 spans 17 amino acids. Per the germline V gene, CDR1 is ENHRY and CDR2 is SYGVKD.

This chain uses TRBV19 with TRBJ2-5; the match to TRBD2 covers 11 bases. V shed 3 bases, J shed 9 bases, and the junction held 15 bases outside the gene matches. The germline CDR1 and CDR2 sequences are LNHDA and SQIVND (reference sequence). This CDR3 contains 17 residues. The CDR3 bases are TGTGCCAGTAGTATCGGGCTAGCGGGGGGCCCTCAGAGGGCCCAGTACTTC. Protein: CASSIGLAGGPQRAQYF.

This chain links TRBV27 with TRBJ1-2, with 7 nucleotides matching TRBD1. The CDR3 contains 16 residues. The V segment lost 5 bases and the J segment 4 bases; nucleotides outside the gene matches: 13. The germline gives CDR1 MNHEY, CDR2 SMNVEV (reference sequence). The CDR3 coding sequence is TGTGCCAGCAGTCCCGTGACAGGGAGTTCAAGCTATGGCTACACCTTC. Translation: CASSPVTGSSSYGYTF.

The CDR3, as DNA: TGTGCCAGCAGTGAGAGGAGCAATCAGCCCCAGCATTTT. Its translation: CASSERSNQPQHF. The rearrangement uses TRBV6-1 and TRBJ1-5; D is uncertain. CDR3 length equals 13 residues. V was trimmed by 3 bases and J by 1 base, leaving 4 bases between them. The V gene's germline CDR1 is MNHNS and CDR2 SASEGT.

The chain combines TRBV19 with TRBJ1-2; no clear D gene. Germline V gene sequence: CDR1 LNHDA, CDR2 SQIVND (reference sequence). This CDR3 spans 12 amino acids. Trimming stripped 2 bases from V and 5 bases from J, with 6 bases between. The CDR3 region has the DNA TGTGCCAGTAGTATAAACCAGTATGGCTACACCTTC. Amino acids: CASSINQYGYTF.

The rearrangement links TRBV5-4 to TRBJ2-1; 11 bases match TRBD2. Germline CDR1 reads SGHNT; CDR2 reads YYREEE (reference sequence). V shed 3 bases, J shed 7 bases, and the junction held 6 bases outside the gene matches. This CDR3 has 15 amino acids. The CDR3 region is CASSSLAGGRNEQFF. The CDR3 DNA is TGTGCCAGCAGCTCGCTAGCGGGGGGCCGTAATGAGCAGTTCTTC. The full variable domain, rest sourced from reference TRBV5-4 and TRBJ2-1, is ETGVTQSPTHLIKTRGQQVTLRCSSQSGHNTVSWYQQALGQGPQFIFQYYREEENGRGNFPPRFSGLQFPNYSSELNVNALELDDSALYLCASSSLAGGRNEQFFGPGTRLTVL.

The chain couples TRBV28 to TRBJ2-2, with a possible D match to TRBD1 (5 bases). The CDR3 sequence is 16 residues long. Trimming took 5 bases from V and 4 from J, leaving 17 bases between them. CDR1 is MDHEN and CDR2 is SYDVKM in the germline V gene. As DNA, the CDR3 is TGTGCCAGCAGTACCCTGGGGCCCCCCGGCACCGGGGAGCTGTTTTTT. Translation gives CASSTLGPPGTGELFF.